A selection of T cell receptor beta chains follows, all from one sample in a study of blood T cell repertoires in COVID-19. Repertoires were generated with immunoSEQ multiplex PCR, while TCRdb's copy carries only in-frame clones and drops some. The sample contains 150,000 to 200,000 clones, about 78% of which appear only once. Specimen: PBMCs or T cells enriched from blood (not recorded which). The receptors originated from a woman in her forties or fifties who had recovered from COVID-19. The conserved cysteine and the conserved F or W are not part of the CDR3 here. Fields, in order: CDR3 protein, J gene, V gene.

ASMREDRGQFGEKLF	TRBJ1-4	TRBV9
ASSGRGGDYGYT	TRBJ1-2	TRBV5-4
ASSPWGGASNNEQF	TRBJ2-1	TRBV5-1
ASGGGTEAF	TRBJ1-1	TRBV28
ASSLAQNRGWYGYT	TRBJ1-2	TRBV27
ASSSGTALINGYT	TRBJ1-2	TRBV28
ASSLAMPSGSETQY	TRBJ2-5	TRBV5-1
ASSIDTFNQPQH	TRBJ1-5	TRBV5-8
ASSLDPGLRTEAF	TRBJ1-1	TRBV7-8
ATSGQGTQPQH	TRBJ1-5	TRBV24-1
AWSGGPRLVSSNQPQH	TRBJ1-5	TRBV30
ASSQGLRSTDTQY	TRBJ2-3	TRBV27
ASSSPPGRVY	TRBJ2-7	TRBV7-2
ASGALTGGAGELF	TRBJ2-2	TRBV5-1
ASSRGPTSGRSYEQY	TRBJ2-7	TRBV5-4
ASQDRANPNEKLF	TRBJ1-4	TRBV19
ASGRDRGGDEQF	TRBJ2-1	TRBV4-1